This TCR beta chain was profiled in a study of T cell responses to AZD1222 COVID-19 vaccine. Study in general: Samples with a second dose at about 4 or about 12 weeks were pooled together. Overall study results and limits: When two AZD1222 doses had been given, Spike-specific TCR breadth and depth rose. Dominant at 160-218 and 743-854, vaccine-associated CD4 TCRs also spanned spike. Unmutated regions of variants are reportedly targeted by nearly half of spike-specific TCRs.

Using immunoSEQ multiplex PCR, the repertoire was profiled, and TCRdb retains in-frame clones only, with some absent. The sample lists under 80,000 clones; roughly 80% were seen once. As concerns this clone: Its antigen is as yet unknown.

V trimming: 4 bases; J trimming: 5 bases; junction bases outside the gene matches: 3. The CDR3 totals 15 residues. Looked up from germline, CDR1 is KGHSH and CDR2 is LQKENI. This sample comprised peripheral blood, obtained on day 0 of AZD1222 vaccination. The sequence was collected from an adult in good health. The V call is TRBV18, the J call TRBJ1-6; TRBD1 aligns across 9 bases. CDR3 DNA sequence: TGTGCCAGCTCACAAGGACAGGGGAATAATTCACCCCTCCACTTT. This gives the protein CASSQGQGNNSPLHF.